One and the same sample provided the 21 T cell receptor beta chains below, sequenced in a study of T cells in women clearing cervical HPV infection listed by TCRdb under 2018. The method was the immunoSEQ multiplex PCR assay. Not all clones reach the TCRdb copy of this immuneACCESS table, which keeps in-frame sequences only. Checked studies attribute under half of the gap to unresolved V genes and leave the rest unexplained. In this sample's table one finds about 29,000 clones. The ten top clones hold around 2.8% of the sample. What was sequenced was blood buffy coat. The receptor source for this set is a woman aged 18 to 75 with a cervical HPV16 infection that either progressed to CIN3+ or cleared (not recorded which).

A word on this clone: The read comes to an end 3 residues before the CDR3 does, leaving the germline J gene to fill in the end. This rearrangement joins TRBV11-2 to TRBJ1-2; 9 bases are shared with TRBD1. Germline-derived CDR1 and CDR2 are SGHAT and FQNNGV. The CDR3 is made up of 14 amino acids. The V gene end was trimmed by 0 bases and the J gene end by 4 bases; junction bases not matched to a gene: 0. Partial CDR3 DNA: TGTGCCAGCAGCTTAGAGGACAGGGGCTATGGC. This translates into CASSLEDRGYG. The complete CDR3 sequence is CASSLEDRGYGYTF.

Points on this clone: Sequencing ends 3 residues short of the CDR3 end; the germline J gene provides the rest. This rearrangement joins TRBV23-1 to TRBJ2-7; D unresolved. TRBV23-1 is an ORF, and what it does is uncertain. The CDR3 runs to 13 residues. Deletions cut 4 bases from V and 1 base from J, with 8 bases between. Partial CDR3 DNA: TGCGCCAGCAGTCCTACCGAGTCCTACGAG. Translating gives CASSPTESYE. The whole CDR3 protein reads CASSPTESYEQYF.

The CDR3 is CASRQQGANSPLHF. CDR3 DNA (partial): TGTGCCAGTAGGCAGCAGGGGGCGAATTCACCC. The chain couples TRBV19 to TRBJ1-6, with 8 positions matching TRBD1. The read is 3 residues too short to cover the CDR3 end, so that end is filled in from the germline J gene. Trimming at V came to 6 bases and at J to 7 bases, leaving 5 bases not matched to a gene. The CDR3 is made up of 14 amino acids. Per the germline V gene, CDR1 is LNHDA and CDR2 is SQIVND (reference sequence).

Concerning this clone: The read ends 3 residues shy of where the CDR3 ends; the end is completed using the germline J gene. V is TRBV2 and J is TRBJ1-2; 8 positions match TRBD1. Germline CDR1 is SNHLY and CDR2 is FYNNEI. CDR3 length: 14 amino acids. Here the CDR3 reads CATGQGVLDNDYTF. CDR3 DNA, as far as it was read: TGTGCCACCGGACAGGGAGTTCTCGACAATGAC.

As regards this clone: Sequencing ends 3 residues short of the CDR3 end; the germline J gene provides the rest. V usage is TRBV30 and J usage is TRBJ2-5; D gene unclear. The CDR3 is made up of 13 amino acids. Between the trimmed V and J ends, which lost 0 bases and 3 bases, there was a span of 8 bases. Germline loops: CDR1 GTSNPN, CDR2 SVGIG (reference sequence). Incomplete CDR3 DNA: TGTGCCTGGAGTGTAGGGCAAAAAGAGACC. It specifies CAWSVGQKET. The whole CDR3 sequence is CAWSVGQKETQYF.

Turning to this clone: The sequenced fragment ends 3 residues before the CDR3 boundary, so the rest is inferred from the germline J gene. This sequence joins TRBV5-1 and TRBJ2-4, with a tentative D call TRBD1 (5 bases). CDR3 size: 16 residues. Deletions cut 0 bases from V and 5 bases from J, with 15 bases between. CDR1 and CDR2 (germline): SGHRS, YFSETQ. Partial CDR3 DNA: TGCGCCAGCAGCTTGGGGACATCTAAGCCCGAAAACATT. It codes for CASSLGTSKPENI. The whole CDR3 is CASSLGTSKPENIQYF.

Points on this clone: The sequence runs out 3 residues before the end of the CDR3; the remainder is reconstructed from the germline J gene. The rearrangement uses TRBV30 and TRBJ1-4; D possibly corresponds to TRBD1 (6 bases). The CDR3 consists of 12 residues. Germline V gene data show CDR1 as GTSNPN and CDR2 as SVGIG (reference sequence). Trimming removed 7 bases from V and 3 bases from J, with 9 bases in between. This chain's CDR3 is CASRGSNEKLFF. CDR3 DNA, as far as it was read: TGTGCCTCTAGGGGGTCTAATGAAAAA.

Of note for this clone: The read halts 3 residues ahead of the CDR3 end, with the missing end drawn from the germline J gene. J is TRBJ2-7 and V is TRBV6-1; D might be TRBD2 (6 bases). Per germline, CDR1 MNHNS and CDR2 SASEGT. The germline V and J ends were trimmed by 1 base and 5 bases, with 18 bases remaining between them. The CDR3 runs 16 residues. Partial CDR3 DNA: TGTGCCAGCAGTGAAGGTGAAGGGCAGGGAGGAAACGAG. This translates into CASSEGEGQGGNE. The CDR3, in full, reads CASSEGEGQGGNEQYF.

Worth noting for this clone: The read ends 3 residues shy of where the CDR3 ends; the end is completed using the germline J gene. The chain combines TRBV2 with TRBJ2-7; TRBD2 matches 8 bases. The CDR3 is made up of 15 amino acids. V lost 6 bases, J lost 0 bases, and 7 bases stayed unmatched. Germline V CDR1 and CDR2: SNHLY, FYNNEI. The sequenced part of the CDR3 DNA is TGTGCCAGCAGGTTCGGCAGCGGGGGCTCCTACGAG. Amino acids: CASRFGSGGSYE. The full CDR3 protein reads CASRFGSGGSYEQYF.

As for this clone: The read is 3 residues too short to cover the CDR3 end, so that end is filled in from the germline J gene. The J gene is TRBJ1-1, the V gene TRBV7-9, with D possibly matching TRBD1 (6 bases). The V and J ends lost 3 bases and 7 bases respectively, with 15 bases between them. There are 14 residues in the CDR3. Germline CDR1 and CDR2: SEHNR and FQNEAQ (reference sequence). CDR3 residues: CASSFDRSLGEAFF. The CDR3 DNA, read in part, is TGTGCCAGCAGCTTTGACAGGTCCCTCGGTGAA.

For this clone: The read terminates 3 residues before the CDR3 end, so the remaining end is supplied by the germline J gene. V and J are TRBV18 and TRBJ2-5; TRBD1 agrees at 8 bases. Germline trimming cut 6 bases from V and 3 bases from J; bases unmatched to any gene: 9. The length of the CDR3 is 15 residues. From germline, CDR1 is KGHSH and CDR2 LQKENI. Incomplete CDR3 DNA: TGTGCCAGCTCGCCTAATCAGGGGGCCGAAGAGACC. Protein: CASSPNQGAEET. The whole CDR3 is CASSPNQGAEETQYF.

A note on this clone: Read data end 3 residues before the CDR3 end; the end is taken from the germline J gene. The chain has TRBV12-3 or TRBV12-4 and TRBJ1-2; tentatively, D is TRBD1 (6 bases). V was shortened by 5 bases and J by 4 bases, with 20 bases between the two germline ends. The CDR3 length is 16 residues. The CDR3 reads CASSPSSQGPFYGYTF. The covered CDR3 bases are TGTGCCAGCAGTCCATCCTCACAGGGTCCCTTCTATGGC.

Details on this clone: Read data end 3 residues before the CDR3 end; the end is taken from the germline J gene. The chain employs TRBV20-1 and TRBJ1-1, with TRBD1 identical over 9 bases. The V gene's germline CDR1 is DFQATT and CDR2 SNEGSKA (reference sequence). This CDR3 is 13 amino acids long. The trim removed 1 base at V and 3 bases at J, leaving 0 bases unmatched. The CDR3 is CSARGQGDTEAFF. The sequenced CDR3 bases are TGCAGTGCTAGAGGACAGGGGGACACTGAA.

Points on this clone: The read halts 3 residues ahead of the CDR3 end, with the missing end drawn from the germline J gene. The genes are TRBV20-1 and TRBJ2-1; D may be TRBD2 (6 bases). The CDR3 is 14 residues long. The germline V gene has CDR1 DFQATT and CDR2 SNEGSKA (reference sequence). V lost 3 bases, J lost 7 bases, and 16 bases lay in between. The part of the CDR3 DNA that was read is TGCAGTGCTAGTCCAGGGAGGAAGGGGAATGAG. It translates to CSASPGRKGNE. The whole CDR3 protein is CSASPGRKGNEQFF.

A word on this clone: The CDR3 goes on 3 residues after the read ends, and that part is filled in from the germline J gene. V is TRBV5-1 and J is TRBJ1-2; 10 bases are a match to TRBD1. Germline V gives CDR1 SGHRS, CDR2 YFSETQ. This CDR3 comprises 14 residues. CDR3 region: CASSLAGTGVGYTF. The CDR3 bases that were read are TGCGCCAGCAGCTTGGCCGGGACAGGGGTCGGC.

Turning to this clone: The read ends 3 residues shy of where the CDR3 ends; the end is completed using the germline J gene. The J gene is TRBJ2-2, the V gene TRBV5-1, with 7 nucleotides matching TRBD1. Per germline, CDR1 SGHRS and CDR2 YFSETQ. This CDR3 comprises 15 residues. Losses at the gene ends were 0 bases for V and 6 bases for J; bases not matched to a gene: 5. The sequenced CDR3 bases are TGCGCCAGCAGCTTGGGGCCGACAGGGTCCGGGGAG. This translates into CASSLGPTGSGE. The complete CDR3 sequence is CASSLGPTGSGELFF.

The chain's CDR3 is CASSFRGLLEAFF. CDR3 DNA (partial): TGTGCCAGCAGTTTTAGGGGGCTGCTTGAA. The rearrangement links TRBV12-3 or TRBV12-4 to TRBJ1-1; 7 nucleotides line up with TRBD1. The read ends 3 residues before the CDR3 terminus; that terminus is restored from the germline J gene. The CDR3 extends over 13 amino acids. V shed 3 bases and J 7 bases; nucleotides not matched to a gene: 5.

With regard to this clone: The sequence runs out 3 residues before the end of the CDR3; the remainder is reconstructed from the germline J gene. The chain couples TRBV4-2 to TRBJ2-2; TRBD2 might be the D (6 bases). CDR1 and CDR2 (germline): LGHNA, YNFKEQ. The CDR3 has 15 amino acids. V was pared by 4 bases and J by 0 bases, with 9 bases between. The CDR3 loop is CASSPGTANTGELFF. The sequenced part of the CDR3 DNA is TGTGCCAGCAGCCCCGGGACTGCGAACACCGGGGAG.

The CDR3 bases that were read are TGTGCCAGTAGCATCTCCGGGACTAGCTTACGAACGATC. It translates to CASSISGTSLRTI. The CDR3 in its entirety is CASSISGTSLRTIYTF. The J gene is TRBJ1-2, the V gene TRBV19, with TRBD1 as a possible D gene (5 bases). The read ends 3 residues before the CDR3 terminus; that terminus is restored from the germline J gene. Germline CDR1 and CDR2: LNHDA and SQIVND (reference sequence). The CDR3 covers 16 residues. Using reference TRBV19 and TRBJ1-2 for the parts outside the CDR3, the full variable domain is DGGITQSPKYLFRKEGQNVTLSCEQNLNHDAMYWYRQDPGQGLRLIYYSQIVNDFQKGDIAEGYSVSREKKESFPLTVTSAQKNPTAFYLCASSISGTSLRTIYTFGSGTRLTVV.

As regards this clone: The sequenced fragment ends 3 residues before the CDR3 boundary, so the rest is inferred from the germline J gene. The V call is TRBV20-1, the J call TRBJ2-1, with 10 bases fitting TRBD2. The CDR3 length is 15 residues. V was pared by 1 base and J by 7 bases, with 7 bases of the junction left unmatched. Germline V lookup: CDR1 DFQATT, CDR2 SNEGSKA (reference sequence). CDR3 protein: CSARGPGLAMNEQFF. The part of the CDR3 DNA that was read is TGCAGTGCTAGAGGCCCGGGACTAGCGATGAATGAG.

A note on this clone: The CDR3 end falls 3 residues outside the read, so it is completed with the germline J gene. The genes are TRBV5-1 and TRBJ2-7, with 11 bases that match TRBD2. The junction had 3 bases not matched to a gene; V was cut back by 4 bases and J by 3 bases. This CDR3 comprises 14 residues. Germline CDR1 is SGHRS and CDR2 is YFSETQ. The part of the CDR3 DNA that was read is TGCGCCAGCAGCAGAGGGACTAGCGGCTACGAG. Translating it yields CASSRGTSGYE. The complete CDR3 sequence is CASSRGTSGYEQYF. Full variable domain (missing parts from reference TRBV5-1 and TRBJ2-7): KAGVTQTPRYLIKTRGQQVTLSCSPISGHRSVSWYQQTPGQGLQFLFEYFSETQRNKGNFPGRFSGRQFSNSRSEMNVSTLELGDSALYLCASSRGTSGYEQYFGPGTRLTVT.